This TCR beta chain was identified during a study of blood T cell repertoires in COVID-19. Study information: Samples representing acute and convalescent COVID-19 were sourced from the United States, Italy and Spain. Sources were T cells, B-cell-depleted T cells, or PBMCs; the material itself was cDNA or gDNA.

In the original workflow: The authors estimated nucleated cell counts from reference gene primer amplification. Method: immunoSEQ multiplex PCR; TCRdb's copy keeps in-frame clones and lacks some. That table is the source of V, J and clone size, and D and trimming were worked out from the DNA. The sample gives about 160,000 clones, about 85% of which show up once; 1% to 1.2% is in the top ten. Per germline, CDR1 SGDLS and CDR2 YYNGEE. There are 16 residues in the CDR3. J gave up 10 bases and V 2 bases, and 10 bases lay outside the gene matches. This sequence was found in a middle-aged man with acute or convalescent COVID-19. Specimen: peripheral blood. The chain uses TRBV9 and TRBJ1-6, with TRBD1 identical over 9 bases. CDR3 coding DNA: TGTGCCAGCAGCGTTCTACCGGGACAGGGTTCCTCACCCCTCCACTTT. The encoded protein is CASSVLPGQGSSPLHF.